This TCR beta chain was documented in a study of blood T cell repertoires in COVID-19. Looking at the study overall: The cDNA or gDNA used as material had been derived from T cells, B-cell-depleted T cells, or PBMCs.

Some clones are missing from TCRdb's copy, which holds only in-frame ones; the method was immunoSEQ multiplex PCR. The sample shows around 230,000 clones, approximately 90% of them seen only once. Trimming took 5 bases from V and 7 from J, leaving 14 bases between them. This CDR3 comprises 12 residues. In germline, CDR1 is GTSNPN, CDR2 SVGIG (reference sequence). This TCR was sampled from a man in his 60s who had recovered from COVID-19. The sequenced material came from peripheral blood. The chain combines TRBV30 with TRBJ2-5, with D uncertain. CDR3 DNA: TGTGCCTGGTCTCTTATGTTCGGGACCCAGTACTTC. Its protein product is CAWSLMFGTQYF. Drawing the rest from reference TRBV30 and TRBJ2-5, the complete variable domain is SQTIHQWPATLVQPVGSPLSLECTVEGTSNPNLYWYRQAAGRGLQLLFYSVGIGQISSEVPQNLSASRPQDRQFILSSKKLLLSDSGFYLCAWSLMFGTQYFGPGTRLLVL.